This T cell receptor (beta chain) is from a study of OX40 agonist ivuxolimab in advanced cancers. Study background: Across the patients, intravenous ivuxolimab was delivered every 2 weeks at 0.01 to 10 mg/kg.

Autoimmune disease history or systemic immunosuppression led to patients being barred. Study observations and caveats: More expanded clones were found, on average, in CD8+ than in CD4+ T cells. It was also the case that some nonresponders had low normalized T-cell clonal expansion.

Using immunoSEQ multiplex PCR, the repertoire was profiled, and TCRdb retains in-frame clones only, with some absent. Of about 55,000 clones detected, approximately 80% appear once; the ten largest clones hold around 4.6%. On this clone itself: Antigen: not known.

V lost 5 bases and J 1 base, leaving 15 bases between the germline ends. The CDR3 has 15 residues. The germline gives CDR1 SGHRS, CDR2 YFSETQ. The clonotype was recovered from an adult with an advanced solid tumor such as melanoma, head and neck, liver or kidney cancer. The chain uses TRBV5-1 and TRBJ2-5; maybe TRBD2 (6 bases). The sequencing here drew on CD4+ or CD8+ T cells sorted from blood, taken in a trial of the OX40 agonist ivuxolimab. The CDR3 region has the DNA TGCGCCAGCAGTCAGCCACTGGGGGGCCAAGAGACCCAGTACTTC. Translating it yields CASSQPLGGQETQYF. Filled out from reference TRBV5-1 and TRBJ2-5, the complete variable domain reads KAGVTQTPRYLIKTRGQQVTLSCSPISGHRSVSWYQQTPGQGLQFLFEYFSETQRNKGNFPGRFSGRQFSNSRSEMNVSTLELGDSALYLCASSQPLGGQETQYFGPGTRLLVL.